This T cell receptor (beta chain) came from a study of early T cells in non-severe SARS-CoV-2 infection. As for the study in general: Bulk RNA taken from unsorted whole blood was sequenced, leaving chains unpaired.

The CDR3 covers 14 residues. The V end was cut by 3 bases, the J end by 2 bases, with 8 bases between. Germline lookup yields CDR1 MDHEN and CDR2 SYDVKM. This clonotype has more than one count but fewer than ten. Each cDNA molecule carried a unique molecular identifier. TCRdb used MiXCR to reprocess the 5' RACE reads, holding one entry per CDR3 protein. The sample lists 55,000 to 65,000 distinct CDR3 sequences; approximately 9% were seen once. The receptor comes from an adult who was a healthcare worker with PCR-confirmed SARS-CoV-2 infection or an uninfected control (not recorded which). The sample was whole blood. This chain uses TRBV28 with TRBJ2-1; D is possibly TRBD2 (5 bases). CDR3 nucleotide sequence: TGTGCCAGCAGTTTGGGGAGACCCTACAATGAGCAGTTCTTC. Its protein is CASSLGRPYNEQFF.